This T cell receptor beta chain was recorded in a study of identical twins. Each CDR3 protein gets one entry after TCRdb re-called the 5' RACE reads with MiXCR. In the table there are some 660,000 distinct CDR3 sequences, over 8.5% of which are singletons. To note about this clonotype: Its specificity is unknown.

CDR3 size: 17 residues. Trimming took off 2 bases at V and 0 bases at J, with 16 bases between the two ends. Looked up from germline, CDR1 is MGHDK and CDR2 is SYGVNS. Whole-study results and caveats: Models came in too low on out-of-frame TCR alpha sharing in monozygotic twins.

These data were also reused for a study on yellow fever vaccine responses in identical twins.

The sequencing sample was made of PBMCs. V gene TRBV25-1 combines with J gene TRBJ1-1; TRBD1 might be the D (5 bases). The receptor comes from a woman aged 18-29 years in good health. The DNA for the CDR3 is TGTGCCAGCAGTGAAGGGCCTCTGGACAAATTGAACACTGAAGCTTTCTTT. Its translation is CASSEGPLDKLNTEAFF. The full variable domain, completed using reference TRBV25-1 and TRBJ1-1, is EADIYQTPRYLVIGTGKKITLECSQTMGHDKMYWYQQDPGMELHLIHYSYGVNSTEKGDLSSESTVSRIRTEHFPLTLESARPSHTSQYLCASSEGPLDKLNTEAFFGQGTRLTVV.